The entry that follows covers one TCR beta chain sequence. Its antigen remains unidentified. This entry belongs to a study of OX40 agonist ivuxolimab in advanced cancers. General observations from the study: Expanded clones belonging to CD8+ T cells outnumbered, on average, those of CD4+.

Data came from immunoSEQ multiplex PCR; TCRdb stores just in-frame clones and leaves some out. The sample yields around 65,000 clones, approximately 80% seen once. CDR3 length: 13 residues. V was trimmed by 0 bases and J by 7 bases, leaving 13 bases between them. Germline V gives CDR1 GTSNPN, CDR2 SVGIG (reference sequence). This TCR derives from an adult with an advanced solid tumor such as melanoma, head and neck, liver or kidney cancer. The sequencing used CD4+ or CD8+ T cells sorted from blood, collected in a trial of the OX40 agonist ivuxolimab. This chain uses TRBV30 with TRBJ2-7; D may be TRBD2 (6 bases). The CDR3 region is CAWSVNGGVEQYF. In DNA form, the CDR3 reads TGTGCCTGGAGTGTAAACGGCGGGGTGGAGCAGTACTTC.